Listed below are T cell receptor beta chains from one sample, sequenced in a study of blood T cells in healthy people across ages. MiXCR was run by TCRdb on the 5' RACE reads, yielding one entry per CDR3 protein. The sample contains 700,000 to 800,000 distinct CDR3 sequences, roughly 43% of which appear only once. The sample consisted of blood. All receptors come from a woman aged 60-70 years in good health. The CDR3 runs from the conserved cysteine through the conserved F or W. D genes are given only for firm matches. Rows give clone size only sometimes, using once, few, many, or a class for an expanded clone.

abundance: -
v_gene: TRBV3-1
j_gene: TRBJ2-7
d_gene: TRBD2
CDR3aa: CASSHLTSGTMRRNEQYF
CDR3nt: TGTGCCAGCAGCCACCTGACTAGCGGGACAATGAGGCGGAATGAGCAGTACTTC

abundance: -
v_gene: TRBV7-2
j_gene: TRBJ2-3
d_gene: TRBD2
CDR3aa: CATSGRAVTDTQYF
CDR3nt: TGTGCCACTAGCGGGAGGGCCGTCACAGATACGCAGTATTTT

abundance: -
v_gene: TRBV30
j_gene: TRBJ1-3
d_gene: -
CDR3aa: CAWSLESWGADGFYSGNTIYF
CDR3nt: TGTGCCTGGAGTCTGGAGTCCTGGGGCGCGGATGGCTTTTACTCTGGAAACACCATATATTTT

abundance: -
v_gene: TRBV9
j_gene: TRBJ1-5
d_gene: TRBD1
CDR3aa: CASLDRDSAQPQHF
CDR3nt: TGTGCCAGCCTCGACAGGGATTCGGCCCAGCCCCAGCATTTT

abundance: -
v_gene: TRBV3-1
j_gene: TRBJ2-1
d_gene: -
CDR3aa: CASSLGFLERNEQFF
CDR3nt: TGTGCCAGCAGCCTGGGCTTCCTGGAGAGGAATGAGCAGTTCTTC

abundance: -
v_gene: TRBV29-1
j_gene: TRBJ2-7
d_gene: -
CDR3aa: CSVIGQGSYEQYF
CDR3nt: TGCAGCGTTATTGGGCAGGGGTCCTACGAGCAGTACTTC

abundance: few
v_gene: TRBV20-1
j_gene: TRBJ2-7
d_gene: -
CDR3aa: CSARRRASYEQYF
CDR3nt: TGCAGTGCCCGAAGGCGGGCAAGCTACGAGCAGTACTTC

abundance: few
v_gene: TRBV3-1
j_gene: TRBJ2-5
d_gene: TRBD2
CDR3aa: CASSQDPGGEETQYF
CDR3nt: TGTGCCAGCAGCCAGGACCCCGGGGGGGAAGAGACCCAGTACTTC

abundance: -
v_gene: TRBV25-1
j_gene: TRBJ2-7
d_gene: TRBD1
CDR3aa: CASSEPGDRDYEQYF
CDR3nt: TGTGCCAGCAGTGAGCCTGGGGACAGGGACTACGAGCAGTACTTC

abundance: -
v_gene: TRBV3-1
j_gene: TRBJ1-2
d_gene: -
CDR3aa: CASSQQGFGSYGYTF
CDR3nt: TGTGCCAGCAGCCAGCAGGGGTTTGGGAGTTATGGCTACACCTTC

abundance: few
v_gene: TRBV6-2/TRBV6-3
j_gene: TRBJ2-5
d_gene: TRBD2
CDR3aa: CASRGQRGLEETQYF
CDR3nt: TGTGCCAGCAGGGGTCAGCGGGGCCTGGAAGAGACCCAGTACTTC

abundance: few
v_gene: TRBV20-1
j_gene: TRBJ2-7
d_gene: -
CDR3aa: CSARHGLGRGGSYEQYF
CDR3nt: TGCAGTGCTAGGCATGGTTTGGGCAGGGGGGGGTCCTACGAGCAGTACTTC

abundance: -
v_gene: TRBV20-1
j_gene: TRBJ1-2
d_gene: -
CDR3aa: CSARGGQRPGYTF
CDR3nt: TGCAGTGCTAGAGGAGGACAGAGGCCGGGCTACACCTTC

abundance: -
v_gene: TRBV4-3
j_gene: TRBJ1-4
d_gene: -
CDR3aa: CASSRKRGEKLFF
CDR3nt: TGCGCCAGCAGCCGAAAACGGGGAGAAAAACTGTTTTTT

abundance: few
v_gene: TRBV4-2
j_gene: TRBJ2-5
d_gene: -
CDR3aa: CASSPHGQIQETQYF
CDR3nt: TGTGCCAGCAGCCCGCATGGACAGATCCAAGAGACCCAGTACTTC

abundance: few
v_gene: TRBV21-1
j_gene: TRBJ2-3
d_gene: -
CDR3aa: CASSNEVAGEPDTQYF
CDR3nt: TGTGCCAGCAGCAATGAGGTAGCGGGAGAACCAGATACGCAGTATTTT

abundance: few
v_gene: TRBV20-1
j_gene: TRBJ2-7
d_gene: -
CDR3aa: CSARRASDLTYEQYF
CDR3nt: TGCAGTGCTAGGAGGGCTAGCGACCTGACTTACGAGCAGTACTTC

abundance: few
v_gene: TRBV4-3
j_gene: TRBJ2-7
d_gene: TRBD2
CDR3aa: CASSQDRLAEGYEQYF
CDR3nt: TGCGCCAGCAGCCAAGATCGACTAGCGGAAGGGTACGAGCAGTACTTC

abundance: -
v_gene: TRBV20-1
j_gene: TRBJ2-7
d_gene: -
CDR3aa: CSARWGYEQYF
CDR3nt: TGCAGTGCTAGATGGGGGTACGAGCAGTACTTC

abundance: few
v_gene: TRBV7-9
j_gene: TRBJ1-5
d_gene: -
CDR3aa: CASSSARTATRLNQPQHF
CDR3nt: TGTGCCAGCAGCTCCGCCCGGACAGCCACAAGATTAAATCAGCCCCAGCATTTT

abundance: -
v_gene: TRBV12-3/TRBV12-4
j_gene: TRBJ2-1
d_gene: TRBD2
CDR3aa: CASSREGLSNEQFF
CDR3nt: TGTGCCAGCAGCCGGGAGGGCCTCAGCAATGAGCAGTTCTTC

abundance: -
v_gene: TRBV29-1
j_gene: TRBJ2-5
d_gene: TRBD2
CDR3aa: CSGGGVSEETQYF
CDR3nt: TGCAGCGGTGGGGGGGTCTCCGAAGAGACCCAGTACTTC

abundance: -
v_gene: TRBV5-1
j_gene: TRBJ2-1
d_gene: TRBD1
CDR3aa: CASSMTGSNYNEQFF
CDR3nt: TGCGCCAGCAGTATGACAGGGTCGAACTACAATGAGCAGTTCTTC

abundance: -
v_gene: TRBV5-6
j_gene: TRBJ2-3
d_gene: TRBD1
CDR3aa: CASRSGTGRLADTQYF
CDR3nt: TGTGCCAGCAGAAGCGGGACAGGGAGACTAGCAGATACGCAGTATTTT

abundance: -
v_gene: TRBV7-3
j_gene: TRBJ2-3
d_gene: -
CDR3aa: CAGSPSGGTQYF
CDR3nt: TGTGCCGGCAGCCCCTCCGGGGGCACGCAGTATTTT

abundance: once
v_gene: TRBV9
j_gene: TRBJ2-7
d_gene: TRBD1
CDR3aa: CASSVGQGVSSYEQYF
CDR3nt: TGTGCCAGCAGCGTCGGACAGGGGGTGAGCTCCTACGAGCAGTACTTC

abundance: -
v_gene: TRBV24-1
j_gene: TRBJ2-7
d_gene: TRBD1
CDR3aa: CATSDPTTGYNEQYF
CDR3nt: TGTGCCACCAGTGATCCCACGACAGGGTACAATGAGCAGTACTTC

abundance: many
v_gene: TRBV5-1
j_gene: TRBJ2-7
d_gene: -
CDR3aa: CASRFEDKQYF
CDR3nt: TGCGCCAGTCGATTCGAGGACAAGCAGTACTTC

abundance: -
v_gene: TRBV10-3
j_gene: TRBJ2-7
d_gene: -
CDR3aa: CAISEGNDYEQYF
CDR3nt: TGTGCCATCAGTGAGGGCAACGACTATGAGCAGTACTTC

abundance: -
v_gene: TRBV20-1
j_gene: TRBJ2-1
d_gene: -
CDR3aa: CSDRRPQGSYNEQFF
CDR3nt: TGCAGTGATAGGAGACCTCAGGGCTCCTACAATGAGCAGTTCTTC

abundance: -
v_gene: TRBV18
j_gene: TRBJ2-7
d_gene: -
CDR3aa: CASSLNPLGSGIAYEQYF
CDR3nt: TGTGCCAGCTCACTAAACCCCCTGGGTAGCGGTATAGCCTACGAGCAGTACTTC

abundance: few
v_gene: TRBV7-2
j_gene: TRBJ2-2
d_gene: -
CDR3aa: CASSPAAGELFF
CDR3nt: TGTGCCAGCAGCCCCGCTGCCGGGGAGCTGTTTTTT

abundance: -
v_gene: TRBV20-1
j_gene: TRBJ2-6
d_gene: -
CDR3aa: CSASLGSGANVLTF
CDR3nt: TGCAGTGCTAGTTTAGGGTCTGGGGCCAACGTCCTGACTTTC

abundance: -
v_gene: TRBV7-9
j_gene: TRBJ2-5
d_gene: TRBD2
CDR3aa: CASKVGLGAQETQYF
CDR3nt: TGTGCCAGCAAGGTGGGACTAGGGGCTCAAGAGACCCAGTACTTC

abundance: -
v_gene: TRBV9
j_gene: TRBJ2-3
d_gene: TRBD1
CDR3aa: CASSPGTGALTDTQYF
CDR3nt: TGTGCCAGCAGCCCAGGGACAGGGGCCCTCACAGATACGCAGTATTTT

abundance: -
v_gene: TRBV4-3
j_gene: TRBJ2-1
d_gene: -
CDR3aa: CASSPTDYLSYNEQFF
CDR3nt: TGCGCCAGCAGCCCCACCGACTATTTATCCTACAATGAGCAGTTCTTC